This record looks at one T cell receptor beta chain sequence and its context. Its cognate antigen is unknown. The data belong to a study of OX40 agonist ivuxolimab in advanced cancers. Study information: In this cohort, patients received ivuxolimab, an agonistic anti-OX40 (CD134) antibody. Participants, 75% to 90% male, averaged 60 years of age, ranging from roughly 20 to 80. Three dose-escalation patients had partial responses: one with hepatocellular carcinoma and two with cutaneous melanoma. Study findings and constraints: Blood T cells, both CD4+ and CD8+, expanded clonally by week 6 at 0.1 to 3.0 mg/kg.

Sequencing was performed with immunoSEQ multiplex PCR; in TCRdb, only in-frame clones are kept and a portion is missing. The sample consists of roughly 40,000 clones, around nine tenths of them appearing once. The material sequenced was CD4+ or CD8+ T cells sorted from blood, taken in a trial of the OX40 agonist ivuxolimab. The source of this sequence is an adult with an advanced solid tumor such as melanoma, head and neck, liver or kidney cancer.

The CDR3 here is CASSYSRTGQGVGELFF. The CDR3 DNA follows: TGTGCCAGCAGCTACAGTAGGACGGGACAAGGGGTCGGGGAGCTGTTTTTT. V usage is TRBV7-3 and J usage is TRBJ2-2; maybe TRBD1 (6 bases). Germline-derived CDR1 and CDR2 are SGHTA and FQGTGA. The V and J ends lost 4 bases and 7 bases respectively, with 22 bases between them. CDR3 size: 17 residues.